Shown below are 2 T cell receptor beta chains from a single sample sequenced in a study of CD8+CD57+ T cells in acquired aplastic anemia. Whoever was chosen for sequencing had shown CD8+CD57+ cell expansion by flow cytometry. According to the study, genomic DNA was the template for TCR beta VDJ and CDR3 profiling. TCRdb used MiXCR to reprocess the reads, holding one entry per CDR3 protein. The sample shows around 200,000 distinct CDR3 sequences, roughly 50% of them seen only once. Sequenced input: sorted CD4+, CD8+, or CD8+CD57+ T cells (not recorded which) from PBMCs. The receptors derive from a human donor with aplastic anemia.

This clonotype was detected only once. The chain joins TRBV2 to TRBJ2-6; the match to TRBD1 covers 9 bases. The V gene end was trimmed by 10 bases and the J gene end by 2 bases; junction bases not matched to a gene: 3. Germline-derived CDR1 and CDR2 are SNHLY and FYNNEI. This CDR3 region has 14 residues. The CDR3 DNA follows: TGTGCCACACAGGGGGCAGCTGGGGCCAACGTCCTGACTTTC. It encodes CATQGAAGANVLTF.

The gene calls are TRBV19 and TRBJ2-1; TRBD2 agrees at 8 bases. V lost 4 bases and J lost 0; bases outside the gene matches: 5. Per the germline V gene, CDR1 is LNHDA and CDR2 is SQIVND (reference sequence). The CDR3 length is 16 residues. CDR3 region: CASSTALAASYNEQFF. As DNA, the CDR3 is TGTGCCAGTAGTACGGCACTAGCGGCCTCCTACAATGAGCAGTTCTTC.